This is a list of T cell receptor beta chains from one sample in a study of pediatric ulcerative colitis. The assay was immunoSEQ multiplex PCR, and TCRdb's table has in-frame clones only and misses some. Of tens of thousands of clones listed, 75% were seen once; the top ten hold roughly 8.6%. Material for sequencing was gut tissue. These receptors originate from a boy between 10 and 17 years old with severe ulcerative colitis. Both conserved end residues are part of each CDR3. A D gene is named only where the DNA matches it firmly. Where a row states a size, it is once, few, many or the class of an expanded clone; other rows omit it.

j_gene | v_gene | d_gene | abundance | CDR3nt | CDR3aa
TRBJ2-1 | TRBV12-5 | - | once | TGTGCTAGTGGTCCCCCAGTGGGGGGTTACAATGAGCAGTTCTTC | CASGPPVGGYNEQFF
TRBJ2-1 | TRBV27 | TRBD2 | few | TGTGCCAGCAGTTGGACTAGCGGGGGGGGAAATGAGCAGTTCTTC | CASSWTSGGGNEQFF
TRBJ2-7 | TRBV5-8 | TRBD1 | - | TGTGCCAGCAGCTTGGAACAGGGGTTTGGCGAGCAGTACTTC | CASSLEQGFGEQYF
TRBJ2-2 | TRBV10-3 | - | - | TGTGCCATCAGAACTAGTGGGGGAAACACCGGGGAGCTGTTTTTT | CAIRTSGGNTGELFF
TRBJ1-1 | TRBV5-1 | - | - | TGCGCCAGCTCCAGGGTACTGAACACTGAAGCTTTCTTT | CASSRVLNTEAFF
TRBJ1-4 | TRBV5-6 | TRBD1 | - | TGTGCCAGCAGCATAGGACAGGATGAAAAACTGTTTTTT | CASSIGQDEKLFF
TRBJ2-7 | TRBV5-4 | - | - | TGTGCCAGCAGCTTTATCGCCTCAAGCTCCTACGAGCAGTACTTC | CASSFIASSSYEQYF
TRBJ1-2 | TRBV19 | - | - | TGTGCCAGTACTTTATCCCATCAGGACAGATCTACCCCCTATGGCTACACCTTC | CASTLSHQDRSTPYGYTF
TRBJ2-7 | TRBV6-1 | - | - | TGTGCCAGCAGTGAAAAGGCCAGGGACCTTTTCGAGCAGTACTTC | CASSEKARDLFEQYF
TRBJ1-5 | TRBV15 | - | - | TGTGCCACCAGCAGGTTCAATCAGCCCCAGCATTTT | CATSRFNQPQHF
TRBJ2-2 | TRBV12-5 | - | - | TGTGCTAGTGGAAATACGGAGGCCGGGGAGCTGTTTTTT | CASGNTEAGELFF
TRBJ2-7 | TRBV5-6 | - | - | TGTGCCAGCAGCCGAGACTGGGACTACGAGCAGTACTTC | CASSRDWDYEQYF
TRBJ1-2 | TRBV19 | - | - | TGTGCCAGTAGTATGGGCCAAGTATCCTATGGCTACACCTTC | CASSMGQVSYGYTF
TRBJ2-2 | TRBV2 | - | - | TGTGCCAGCAGTGTACTGGGACCTTTGAACACCGGGGAGCTGTTTTTT | CASSVLGPLNTGELFF
TRBJ2-3 | TRBV7-2 | TRBD2 | - | TGTGCCAGCAGCAATCCCGGGAGGAGCACAGATACGCAGTATTTT | CASSNPGRSTDTQYF
TRBJ1-1 | TRBV5-1 | - | - | TGCGCCAGCAGCCAAACCACAGTTAACACTGAAGCTTTCTTT | CASSQTTVNTEAFF
TRBJ1-4 | TRBV7-6 | - | - | TGTGCCAGCAGCTCTGTCCTCGAAAAACTGTTTTTT | CASSSVLEKLFF
TRBJ2-3 | TRBV11-3 | - | - | TGTGCCAGCAGCTTATTCCCCACTAGCACAGATACGCAGTATTTT | CASSLFPTSTDTQYF